Shown below are 26 T cell receptor beta chains from a single sample sequenced in a study of shared clonotypes between healthy human individuals. The data were produced by immunoSEQ multiplex PCR, yet TCRdb's version contains in-frame clones alone and is incomplete. In the table there are 450,000 to 600,000 clones, roughly 85% of which are singletons. The sequenced sample was PBMCs. These receptors all come from a woman in her thirties or forties in good health. Some clones in this sample may be carry-over from other donors' samples.

The chain carries TRBV5-1 and TRBJ2-4; TRBD2 agrees at 7 bases. The J segment lost 1 base and the V segment lost 0 bases, leaving 7 bases of the junction unmatched. CDR1 and CDR2 (germline): SGHRS, YFSETQ. This CDR3 spans 17 amino acids. The CDR3 coding sequence is TGCGCCAGCAGCTTGGAGGGCGGGGGTATTGCCAAAAACATTCAGTACTTC. Residues: CASSLEGGGIAKNIQYF. The variable domain in full, with the rest retrieved from reference TRBV5-1 and TRBJ2-4, is KAGVTQTPRYLIKTRGQQVTLSCSPISGHRSVSWYQQTPGQGLQFLFEYFSETQRNKGNFPGRFSGRQFSNSRSEMNVSTLELGDSALYLCASSLEGGGIAKNIQYFGAGTRLSVL.

This clone was observed a handful of times. V usage is TRBV28 and J usage is TRBJ1-3; D ambiguous. The germline V gene has CDR1 MDHEN and CDR2 SYDVKM. The CDR3 loop spans 14 amino acids. The V gene lost 6 bases and the J gene lost 2 bases, with 11 bases spanning the gap. The CDR3 here is CASRSREPGNTIYF. CDR3 bases: TGTGCCAGCAGGTCCCGAGAGCCTGGAAACACCATATATTTT.

Comment on this clone: Different DNA sequences within this sample yield the same CDR3. The chain joins TRBV7-9 to TRBJ1-4; D is ambiguous. Germline V CDR1 and CDR2: SEHNR, FQNEAQ (reference sequence). This CDR3 spans 14 amino acids. V lost 5 bases and J 7 bases, leaving 14 bases between the germline ends. CDR3 amino acids: CASSPRGLGEKLFF. The CDR3 bases are TGTGCCAGCAGCCCACGAGGGCTAGGTGAAAAACTGTTTTTT.

The rearrangement uses TRBV10-3 and TRBJ2-7, with D perhaps TRBD1 (5 bases). The germline CDR1 and CDR2 sequences are ENHRY and SYGVKD. V was shortened by 5 bases and J by 3 bases, with 8 bases between the two germline ends. The CDR3 is 12 residues long. The CDR3, as DNA: TGTGCCATCAGTCCGACAGACTACGAGCAGTACTTC. This gives the protein CAISPTDYEQYF.

Regarding this clone: The final CDR3 position lacks the conserved phenylalanine or tryptophan, pointing to a likely read error. The J gene is TRBJ1-2, the V gene TRBV5-1, with 7 nucleotides matching TRBD1. The V segment lost 5 bases and the J segment 1 base; nucleotides outside the gene matches: 5. The CDR3 spans 14 residues. From germline, CDR1 is SGHRS and CDR2 YFSETQ. The CDR3 DNA sequence: TGCGCCAGCAGGGGCGGGACAGTTAACTATGGCTACACCTTA. Encoded protein: CASRGGTVNYGYTL.

V and J are TRBV30 and TRBJ1-1, with D possibly matching TRBD1 (5 bases). V was cut by 5 bases and J by 4 bases, with 11 bases left in between. CDR3 length equals 12 residues. Germline CDR1 is GTSNPN and CDR2 is SVGIG (reference sequence). The CDR3 bases are TGTGCCTGGCAGGGTGGGGGCACTGAAGCTTTCTTT. As protein: CAWQGGGTEAFF.

Comments on this clone: At one end the junction does not follow the germline gene, possibly because of a read error. The V and J genes are TRBV11-2 and TRBJ2-7; TRBD1 agrees at 10 bases. CDR1 and CDR2 (germline): SGHAT, FQNNGV. There are 15 residues in the CDR3. CDR3 region: CASSIMGQGTYEQYF. CDR3 coding DNA: TGTGCCAGCAGCATTATGGGACAGGGGACCTACGAACAGTACTTC.

The chain couples TRBV28 to TRBJ2-2; the D gene is possibly TRBD2 (6 bases). With 5 bases removed from V and 6 bases from J, the gap between germline ends came to 10 bases. The length of the CDR3 is 13 residues. Germline assignment: CDR1 MDHEN and CDR2 SYDVKM. CDR3 in DNA: TGTGCCAGCAGTGCCAGACTAGCCGGGGAGCTGTTTTTT. This gives the protein CASSARLAGELFF. The whole variable domain, remainder taken from reference TRBV28 and TRBJ2-2, is DVKVTQSSRYLVKRTGEKVFLECVQDMDHENMFWYRQDPGLGLRLIYFSYDVKMKEKGDIPEGYSVSREKKERFSLILESASTNQTSMYLCASSARLAGELFFGEGSRLTVL.

The V gene is TRBV7-2, the J gene TRBJ2-5, with 9 bases identical to TRBD1. The CDR3 runs 14 residues. Trimming took 11 bases from V and 2 from J; bases not matched to a gene: 9. CDR1 is SGHTA and CDR2 is FQGNSA in the germline V gene. The CDR3 here is CAAAVGQGQETQYF. CDR3 in DNA: TGTGCCGCAGCCGTGGGACAGGGTCAAGAGACCCAGTACTTC. The whole variable domain, remainder taken from reference TRBV7-2 and TRBJ2-5, is GAGVSQSPSNKVTEKGKDVELRCDPISGHTALYWYRQSLGQGLEFLIYFQGNSAPDKSGLPSDRFSAERTGGSVSTLTIQRTQQEDSAVYLCAAAVGQGQETQYFGPGTRLLVL.

This clone was detected once. The rearrangement uses TRBV29-1 and TRBJ1-1; D ambiguous. The germline V and J ends were trimmed by 3 bases and 1 base, with 12 bases remaining between them. The CDR3 runs to 14 residues. From germline, CDR1 is SQVTM and CDR2 ANQGSEA. The CDR3: CSVEAAAGNTEAFF. The CDR3 nucleotides are TGCAGCGTTGAGGCTGCGGCGGGGAACACTGAAGCTTTCTTT.

The sample holds one count of this clone. Other DNA variants within this sample encode the same CDR3. The genes are TRBV27 and TRBJ2-5; no clear D gene. V was shortened by 0 bases and J by 5 bases, with 7 bases between the two germline ends. The CDR3 has 13 residues. Germline CDR1 MNHEY, CDR2 SMNVEV (reference sequence). The CDR3 is CASSLSEEETQYF. CDR3 coding DNA: TGTGCCAGCAGTTTATCAGAGGAGGAGACCCAGTACTTC.

A note on this clone: In this CDR3 the conserved last residue, phenylalanine or tryptophan, is missing, so a read error is likely. This sequence joins TRBV25-1 and TRBJ2-2, with 8 bases fitting TRBD2. Germline CDR1 is MGHDK and CDR2 is SYGVNS. The V and J ends lost 5 bases and 6 bases, in that order; junction bases with no gene match: 5. This CDR3 comprises 14 residues. The DNA for the CDR3 is TGTGCCAGCAGTCCAGCGGGAGAAGCCGGGGAGCTGTTTCTT. It is translated as CASSPAGEAGELFL.

The genes are TRBV30 and TRBJ2-3; possibly TRBD2 for D (5 bases). The CDR3 sequence is 14 residues long. Trimming removed 7 bases from V and 0 bases from J, with 14 bases in between. Germline V CDR1 and CDR2: GTSNPN, SVGIG (reference sequence). This chain's CDR3 is CASKRRPSTDTQYF. DNA for the CDR3: TGTGCCTCCAAGCGGAGACCTAGCACAGATACGCAGTATTTT. The entire variable domain, with the rest obtained from reference TRBV30 and TRBJ2-3, is as follows: SQTIHQWPATLVQPVGSPLSLECTVEGTSNPNLYWYRQAAGRGLQLLFYSVGIGQISSEVPQNLSASRPQDRQFILSSKKLLLSDSGFYLCASKRRPSTDTQYFGPGTRLTVL.

This chain uses TRBV15 with TRBJ2-1, with D possibly TRBD2 on 6 matching bases. Between the trimmed V and J ends, which lost 0 bases and 9 bases, there was a span of 15 bases. Germline V gives CDR1 LNHNV, CDR2 YYDKDF (reference sequence). CDR3 length equals 15 residues. The CDR3 loop reads CATSRDGGVRVEQFF. In DNA, the CDR3 is TGTGCCACCAGCAGAGACGGGGGAGTGAGGGTTGAGCAGTTCTTC.

This sequence joins TRBV5-4 and TRBJ2-5; 13 bases match TRBD2. The J call may be incorrect, as the DNA end agrees better with TRBJ2-7. Germline V lookup: CDR1 SGHNT, CDR2 YYREEE (reference sequence). This CDR3 region has 16 residues. The chain's CDR3 is CASSPGLAGFSYEQYF. CDR3 DNA sequence: TGTGCCAGCAGCCCGGGACTAGCGGGATTCTCGTACGAGCAGTACTTC.

This chain connects TRBV28 to TRBJ2-7; D perhaps matches TRBD1 (6 bases). Trimming removed 6 bases from V and 2 bases from J, with 11 bases in between. Germline CDR1 MDHEN, CDR2 SYDVKM. The CDR3 is 13 amino acids. The CDR3 is CASSPRGTYEQYF. DNA for the CDR3: TGTGCCAGCAGCCCTAGGGGGACCTACGAGCAGTACTTC.

This clone was seen only once. V is TRBV6-5 and J is TRBJ1-1; TRBD1 is a possible D gene (5 bases). Trimming cost V 4 bases and J 1 base, with 13 bases left between them. Germline V gene lookup returns CDR1 MNHEY and CDR2 SVGAGI. The CDR3 is 15 amino acids. Here the CDR3 reads CASSFKGQGNTEAFF. In DNA, the CDR3 is TGTGCCAGCAGTTTCAAGGGGCAAGGGAACACTGAAGCTTTCTTT.

This clone has at least ten counts. The CDR3 reads CASSFWGRTNTEAFF. The CDR3 DNA is TGTGCCAGCAGTTTCTGGGGACGGACGAACACTGAAGCTTTCTTT. The rearrangement uses TRBV28 and TRBJ1-1; a weak D match, TRBD1 (5 bases). Deletions cut 3 bases from V and 1 base from J, with 12 bases between. Germline V lookup: CDR1 MDHEN, CDR2 SYDVKM. The CDR3 is 15 residues long.

This clone was counted only a few times. Additional DNA sequences in this sample encode the identical CDR3. The chain couples TRBV30 to TRBJ1-1, with unresolved D. The V end lost 0 bases, the J end lost 3 bases, and 8 bases lay between the germline ends. The length of the CDR3 is 13 residues. In germline, CDR1 is GTSNPN, CDR2 SVGIG (reference sequence). The CDR3 DNA reads TGTGCCTGGAGTGTAAACAGAGACACTGAAGCTTTCTTT. Translating it yields CAWSVNRDTEAFF.

This clone came up once. V is TRBV10-3 and J is TRBJ1-3; D is unclear. The CDR3 is made up of 14 amino acids. Germline V gives CDR1 ENHRY, CDR2 SYGVKD. Deletions cut 6 bases from V and 7 bases from J, with 16 bases between. CDR3 bases: TGTGCCATCAGGAACCCGGGAAGCCGGAACACCATATATTTT. Translated, it gives CAIRNPGSRNTIYF.

This clone has just one count. This chain uses TRBV4-2 with TRBJ2-7; TRBD2 agrees at 7 bases. In germline, CDR1 is LGHNA, CDR2 YNFKEQ. The CDR3 runs 16 residues. The V gene end was trimmed by 0 bases and the J gene end by 2 bases; junction bases not matched to a gene: 7. The CDR3: CASSQDRASGPYEQYF. CDR3 nucleotide sequence: TGTGCCAGCAGCCAAGATAGGGCTAGCGGACCCTACGAGCAGTACTTC.

This clone was counted between two and nine times. CDR3 protein: CASSLTASGRRKNIQYF. The CDR3 DNA follows: TGTGCCAGCAGCCTGACGGCTAGCGGGAGACGCAAAAACATTCAGTACTTC. The chain couples TRBV21-1 to TRBJ2-4; TRBD2 reflects the table's D call only, with no check against the DNA. TRBV21-1 is a pseudogene locus. The CDR3 has 17 amino acids.

This chain connects TRBV5-4 to TRBJ2-5; D remains ambiguous. The DNA matches TRBJ2-7 better at its end, which makes the J call doubtful. The CDR3 is 14 amino acids. In germline, CDR1 is SGHNT, CDR2 YYREEE (reference sequence). The CDR3, as DNA: TGTGCCAGCAGCTTGGGCTCGGATGCCTACGAGCAGTACTTC. This codes for CASSLGSDAYEQYF.

The CDR3 DNA reads as TGTGCCAGCAGCATCGGACCTAACACCGGGGAGCTGTTTTTT. This encodes CASSIGPNTGELFF. The chain recombines TRBV5-5 with TRBJ2-2; D unclear. This CDR3 comprises 14 residues. Trimming took off 4 bases at V and 2 bases at J, with 9 bases between the two ends. Germline V gene lookup returns CDR1 SGHKS and CDR2 YYEKEE (reference sequence).

This clone was seen a few times. This chain joins TRBV11-2 and TRBJ2-5, with 7 bases identical to TRBD2. The CDR3 is 15 residues long. J was trimmed by 5 bases and V by 3 bases; bases with no gene match: 9. Germline V gives CDR1 SGHAT, CDR2 FQNNGV. The CDR3 coding sequence is TGTGCCAGCAGCTTGGGAGCGGGACCTGGGGAGACCCAGTACTTC. As protein: CASSLGAGPGETQYF. The variable domain in full, completed from reference TRBV11-2 and TRBJ2-5, reads EAGVAQSPRYKIIEKRQSVAFWCNPISGHATLYWYQQILGQGPKLLIQFQNNGVVDDSQLPKDRFSAERLKGVDSTLKIQPAKLEDSAVYLCASSLGAGPGETQYFGPGTRLLVL.

V and J are TRBV29-1 and TRBJ2-1; D gene uncertain. The CDR3 contains 10 residues. The germline V gene has CDR1 SQVTM and CDR2 ANQGSEA. Trimming cost V 4 bases and J 8 bases, with 6 bases left between them. DNA of the CDR3: TGCAGCGTTGGAAGCTATGAGCAGTTCTTC. This codes for CSVGSYEQFF.